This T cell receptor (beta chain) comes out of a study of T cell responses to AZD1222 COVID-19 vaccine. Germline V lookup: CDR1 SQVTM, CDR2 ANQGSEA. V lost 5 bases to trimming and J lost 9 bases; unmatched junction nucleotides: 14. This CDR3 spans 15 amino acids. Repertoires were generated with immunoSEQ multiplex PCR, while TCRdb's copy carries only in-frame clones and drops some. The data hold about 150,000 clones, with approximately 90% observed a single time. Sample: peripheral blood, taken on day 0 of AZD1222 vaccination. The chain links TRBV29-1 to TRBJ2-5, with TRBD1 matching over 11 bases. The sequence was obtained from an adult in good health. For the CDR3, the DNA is TGCAGCGTTCAATCCGGGACAGGGGGACCCTTGCCCCAGTACTTC. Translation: CSVQSGTGGPLPQYF.